This T cell receptor beta chain was recovered during a study of Tregs in tolerant kidney transplant recipients. In regard to this clone: Its cognate antigen is unknown.

V lost 4 bases, J lost 8 bases, and 10 bases stayed unmatched. The length of the CDR3 is 14 residues. The germline V gene encodes CDR1 MNHEY and CDR2 SMNVEV (reference sequence). Clones were sequenced by immunoSEQ multiplex PCR, and TCRdb holds only the in-frame ones, with some missing. Among around 30,000 clones listed, 82% were seen once. The TCR originated in a human donor in good health. The J gene is TRBJ1-2, the V gene TRBV27; TRBD1 agrees at 7 bases. The sequenced sample was Tregs from blood cultured with allogeneic cells. The CDR3 here is CASSSVSGGGGYTF. The CDR3 DNA follows: TGTGCCAGCAGTTCGGTATCAGGGGGAGGCGGCTACACCTTC.